These 29 T cell receptor beta chains were all obtained from the same sample, sequenced in a study of OX40 agonist ivuxolimab in advanced cancers. TCRdb keeps only in-frame clones here, not all; method: immunoSEQ multiplex PCR. The data contain more than 75,000 clones, approximately 89% of them singletons. The material sequenced was CD4+ or CD8+ T cells sorted from blood, taken in a trial of the OX40 agonist ivuxolimab. These receptors were taken from an adult with an advanced solid tumor such as melanoma, head and neck, liver or kidney cancer.

The V and J genes are TRBV15 and TRBJ1-4; a possible D gene is TRBD1 (5 bases). In germline, CDR1 is LNHNV, CDR2 YYDKDF (reference sequence). V lost 3 bases and J 8 bases, leaving 16 bases between the germline ends. The CDR3 extends over 15 amino acids. CDR3 residues: CATSRGLGSSEKLFF. DNA of the CDR3: TGTGCCACCAGCAGGGGACTCGGTTCGTCGGAAAAACTGTTTTTT.

The rearrangement links TRBV11-3 to TRBJ2-1, with 8 bases lining up with TRBD2. The CDR3 has 15 residues. Unmatched junction bases numbered 12, after V lost 10 bases and J lost 4 bases. In germline, CDR1 is SGHNT, CDR2 YENEEA. The DNA of the CDR3 is TGTGCCATCCTAAGGGGTAGCGGGGAGTACAATGAGCAGTTCTTC. Translating gives CAILRGSGEYNEQFF. Variable domain in full (rest from reference TRBV11-3 and TRBJ2-1): EAGVVQSPRYKIIEKKQPVAFWCNPISGHNTLYWYLQNLGQGPELLIRYENEEAVDDSQLPKDRFSAERLKGVDSTLKIQPAELGDSAVYLCAILRGSGEYNEQFFGPGTRLTVL.

This rearrangement joins TRBV19 to TRBJ2-3; D is possibly TRBD1 (6 bases). The germline V gene has CDR1 LNHDA and CDR2 SQIVND (reference sequence). The CDR3 has 14 residues. Trimming took off 4 bases at V and 4 bases at J, with 12 bases between the two ends. CDR3 sequence: CASSTRDTSDTQYF. The CDR3 DNA reads as TGTGCCAGTAGTACTCGGGACACATCAGATACGCAGTATTTT.

The genes are TRBV7-9 and TRBJ1-3; D not resolved. The V end lost 2 bases, the J end lost 2 bases, and 10 bases lay between the germline ends. The germline CDR1 and CDR2 sequences are SEHNR and FQNEAQ (reference sequence). The CDR3 is 15 amino acids. The chain's CDR3 is CASSLRSGAGNTIYF. The CDR3 bases are TGTGCCAGCAGCTTAAGGTCTGGTGCTGGAAACACCATATATTTT.

The table lists this clone with a count of one. V gene TRBV6-6 combines with J gene TRBJ1-2, with D unresolved. The V gene lost 0 bases and the J gene lost 5 bases, with 7 bases spanning the gap. CDR3 length: 13 amino acids. CDR1 and CDR2 (germline): MNHNY, SVGAGI (reference sequence). Here the CDR3 reads CASSYSEGYGYTF. CDR3 nucleotides: TGTGCCAGCAGTTACTCAGAGGGATATGGCTACACCTTC.

DNA of the CDR3: TGTGCCACCAGCAGAGATCCATTGGGGAACGAGCAGTACTTC. It codes for CATSRDPLGNEQYF. The chain uses TRBV15 and TRBJ2-7; D call uncertain. Trimming pared 0 bases from V and 5 bases from J, leaving 11 bases between. Germline V CDR1 and CDR2: LNHNV, YYDKDF (reference sequence). The CDR3 has 14 amino acids.

This CDR3 is CASSLDGGDTEAFF. For the CDR3, the DNA is TGCGCCAGCAGCTTGGATGGGGGGGACACTGAAGCTTTCTTT. This chain connects TRBV5-1 to TRBJ1-1; TRBD1 is a possible D gene (5 bases). Germline values: CDR1 SGHRS, CDR2 YFSETQ. The CDR3 loop spans 14 amino acids. Trimming cost V 0 bases and J 3 bases, with 9 bases left between them.

The gene calls are TRBV7-2 and TRBJ1-1; D not certain. Deletions cut 1 base from V and 0 bases from J, with 6 bases between. In germline, CDR1 is SGHTA, CDR2 FQGNSA. The CDR3 extends over 14 amino acids. DNA of the CDR3: TGTGCCAGCAGCTTAGTCCACATGAACACTGAAGCTTTCTTT. Translated, it gives CASSLVHMNTEAFF. Combining the CDR3 with reference TRBV7-2 and TRBJ1-1 gives the whole variable domain GAGVSQSPSNKVTEKGKDVELRCDPISGHTALYWYRQSLGQGLEFLIYFQGNSAPDKSGLPSDRFSAERTGGSVSTLTIQRTQQEDSAVYLCASSLVHMNTEAFFGQGTRLTVV.

The rearrangement joins TRBV28 to TRBJ2-5, with 7 bases matching TRBD1. Looked up from germline, CDR1 is MDHEN and CDR2 is SYDVKM. The junction had 7 bases not matched to a gene; V was cut back by 5 bases and J by 7 bases. The CDR3 is 13 residues long. The CDR3 spells CASSRTGEGTQYF. In nucleotides, the CDR3 is TGTGCCAGCAGTCGTACAGGGGAAGGGACCCAGTACTTC.

This rearrangement joins TRBV7-9 to TRBJ2-7; D gene ambiguous. Germline loops: CDR1 SEHNR, CDR2 FQNEAQ (reference sequence). Trimming removed 1 base from V and 1 base from J, with 11 bases in between. The CDR3 is made up of 15 amino acids. The CDR3 sequence: CASSLGPVGSYEQYF. The DNA of the CDR3 is TGTGCCAGCAGCTTAGGGCCCGTGGGGTCCTACGAGCAGTACTTC.

V is TRBV6-1 and J is TRBJ2-5; 7 bases are shared with TRBD2. CDR1 is MNHNS, CDR2 SASEGT, per germline. Trimming at V came to 8 bases and at J to 5 bases, leaving 5 bases not matched to a gene. CDR3 length: 12 amino acids. CDR3 nucleotide sequence: TGTGCCAGCGGGAGGGTTGCGGAGACCCAGTACTTC. Its protein is CASGRVAETQYF.

In this sample, this clone turned up a few times. The CDR3 sequence: CATSRRRPGQGAYEQFF. Here the CDR3 DNA reads TGTGCCACCAGCAGAAGGCGGCCGGGACAGGGGGCGTATGAGCAGTTCTTC. The genes are TRBV15 and TRBJ2-1; the match to TRBD1 covers 12 bases. V was pared by 2 bases and J by 8 bases, with 10 bases of the junction left unmatched. The CDR3 has 17 residues. Germline CDR1 and CDR2: LNHNV and YYDKDF (reference sequence).

As for this clone: This specimen includes other DNA sequences encoding the same CDR3. For the CDR3, the DNA is TGTGCCAGTTTGGTAGGGGTGAACACTGAAGCTTTCTTT. This gives the protein CASLVGVNTEAFF. The chain is built from TRBV6-1 and TRBJ1-1, with D perhaps TRBD1 (5 bases). Trimming cost V 9 bases and J 0 bases, with 11 bases left between them. This CDR3 has 13 amino acids. CDR1 MNHNS and CDR2 SASEGT come from the germline V gene.

V usage is TRBV7-8 and J usage is TRBJ1-3; D gene uncertain. This CDR3 region has 15 residues. Trimming shortened V by 5 bases and J by 0 bases, and 11 bases separated the two germline ends. In germline, CDR1 is SGHVS, CDR2 FQNEAQ. CDR3 protein: CASSPPGDSGNTIYF. The DNA of the CDR3 is TGTGCCAGCAGCCCCCCGGGAGACTCTGGAAACACCATATATTTT.

Only one count was recorded for this clone. This sequence joins TRBV7-2 and TRBJ2-5, with 12 bases that match TRBD2. Matching the DNA end better, TRBJ2-7 makes the J call doubtful. Per germline, CDR1 SGHTA and CDR2 FQGNSA. This CDR3 has 17 amino acids. The CDR3 protein is CASSLPSGRASAYEQYF. CDR3 DNA: TGTGCCAGCAGCTTGCCTAGCGGGAGGGCCAGTGCCTACGAGCAGTACTTC.

This clone has just one count. The rearrangement joins TRBV2 to TRBJ2-2; D may be TRBD1 (5 bases). The germline gives CDR1 SNHLY, CDR2 FYNNEI. CDR3 length: 12 amino acids. V was trimmed by 11 bases and J by 0 bases, leaving 7 bases between them. In DNA, the CDR3 is TGTGCCTCGACAGCGAACACCGGGGAGCTGTTTTTT. Residues: CASTANTGELFF.

The chain has TRBV2 and TRBJ1-3; no clear D gene. The CDR3 runs to 15 residues. The germline gives CDR1 SNHLY, CDR2 FYNNEI. Trimming took off 7 bases at V and 0 bases at J, with 13 bases between the two ends. This chain's CDR3 is CASIADRSSGNTIYF. In nucleotides, the CDR3 is TGTGCCAGCATTGCTGACCGCTCCTCTGGAAACACCATATATTTT.

This chain uses TRBV29-1 with TRBJ2-3; D is perhaps TRBD1 (5 bases). Germline loops: CDR1 SQVTM, CDR2 ANQGSEA. With 4 bases removed from V and 0 bases from J, the gap between germline ends came to 8 bases. CDR3 length: 13 amino acids. CDR3 in DNA: TGCAGCGTTGGTCCAGGGAGCACAGATACGCAGTATTTT. Protein sequence: CSVGPGSTDTQYF.

The chain recombines TRBV2 with TRBJ2-5; the match to TRBD2 covers 11 bases. Germline-derived CDR1 and CDR2 are SNHLY and FYNNEI. V lost 5 bases to trimming and J lost 6 bases; unmatched junction nucleotides: 8. CDR3 length equals 15 residues. In DNA, the CDR3 is TGTGCCAGCAGTCGTTCGACTAGCGGGGAAAAGACCCAGTACTTC. Translated: CASSRSTSGEKTQYF. The full variable domain, its missing parts supplied by reference TRBV2 and TRBJ2-5, is EPEVTQTPSHQVTQMGQEVILRCVPISNHLYFYWYRQILGQKVEFLVSFYNNEISEKSEIFDDQFSVERPDGSNFTLKIRSTKLEDSAMYFCASSRSTSGEKTQYFGPGTRLLVL.

V gene TRBV7-2 combines with J gene TRBJ2-1, with D maybe TRBD1 (6 bases). The V and J ends lost 5 bases and 10 bases respectively, with 15 bases between them. The CDR3 spans 13 residues. Per the germline V gene, CDR1 is SGHTA and CDR2 is FQGNSA. CDR3 in amino acids: CASSRSAGEEQFF. The CDR3 region has the DNA TGTGCCAGCAGCAGGTCAGCAGGGGAGGAGCAGTTCTTC.

V is TRBV9 and J is TRBJ2-5; possible D gene TRBD2, 7 bases. Germline values: CDR1 SGDLS, CDR2 YYNGEE. Trimming removed 0 bases from V and 2 bases from J, with 23 bases in between. The CDR3 extends over 19 amino acids. CDR3 nucleotides: TGTGCCAGCAGCGTAGATGGAAGGGGGGGATCTCTATTACAAGAGACCCAGTACTTC. The encoded protein is CASSVDGRGGSLLQETQYF.

V usage is TRBV6-5 and J usage is TRBJ2-1; 10 bases are shared with TRBD2. Per the germline V gene, CDR1 is MNHEY and CDR2 is SVGAGI. V dropped 0 bases and J dropped 6; count of bases not matched to a gene: 5. This CDR3 contains 16 residues. CDR3 sequence reads: CASSYSPSGRINEQFF. The CDR3 DNA follows: TGTGCCAGCAGTTACTCTCCTAGCGGGAGAATCAATGAGCAGTTCTTC.

This chain joins TRBV4-2 and TRBJ1-2; TRBD1 aligns across 8 bases. Trimming at V came to 0 bases and at J to 7 bases, leaving 7 bases not matched to a gene. The CDR3 consists of 15 residues. The V gene's germline CDR1 is LGHNA and CDR2 YNFKEQ. In nucleotides, the CDR3 is TGTGCCAGCAGCCAAGAGGCAGGGGGCTTGGGTGGCTACACCTTC. Its translation: CASSQEAGGLGGYTF.

The chain has TRBV27 and TRBJ2-7; 12 nucleotides align to TRBD1. The CDR3 runs 16 residues. J was trimmed by 6 bases and V by 3 bases; bases with no gene match: 9. CDR1 and CDR2 from the germline V gene are MNHEY and SMNVEV (reference sequence). CDR3 DNA: TGTGCCAGCAGTTTCCGCCCGGGGACAGGGGGCGGCGAGCAGTACTTC. Residues: CASSFRPGTGGGEQYF.

The chain joins TRBV19 to TRBJ1-5; D is unclear. Trimming pared 2 bases from V and 3 bases from J, leaving 8 bases between. The CDR3 is 14 residues long. CDR1 is LNHDA and CDR2 is SQIVND in the germline V gene (reference sequence). CDR3 protein: CASSISTVNQPQHF. The CDR3 coding sequence is TGTGCCAGTAGTATAAGCACGGTCAATCAGCCCCAGCATTTT.

CDR3 in amino acids: CASSVGRVAGGALETQYF. In DNA form, the CDR3 reads TGTGCCAGCAGCGTAGGCCGGGTAGCGGGGGGGGCGTTAGAGACCCAGTACTTC. The chain has TRBV9 and TRBJ2-5; TRBD2 matches 11 bases. The CDR3 is 18 amino acids. The V segment lost 0 bases and the J segment 4 bases; nucleotides outside the gene matches: 11. Germline V CDR1 and CDR2: SGDLS, YYNGEE.

V and J are TRBV5-1 and TRBJ1-3, with TRBD1 matching 7 bases. The germline gives CDR1 SGHRS, CDR2 YFSETQ. With V trimmed by 2 bases and J by 0 bases, 5 bases remained unmatched. The CDR3 has 16 amino acids. CDR3 coding DNA: TGCGCCAGCAGCTTAGAGGGACAGAACTCTGGAAACACCATATATTTT. Its protein product is CASSLEGQNSGNTIYF. The full variable domain, completed using reference TRBV5-1 and TRBJ1-3, is KAGVTQTPRYLIKTRGQQVTLSCSPISGHRSVSWYQQTPGQGLQFLFEYFSETQRNKGNFPGRFSGRQFSNSRSEMNVSTLELGDSALYLCASSLEGQNSGNTIYFGEGSWLTVV.

This clone was counted a single time. V usage is TRBV11-1 and J usage is TRBJ1-2, with unresolved D. CDR1 and CDR2 (germline): SGHAT, FQDESV (reference sequence). The length of the CDR3 is 14 residues. Trimming shortened V by 5 bases and J by 4 bases, and 14 bases separated the two germline ends. The CDR3 spells CASSLERRGYGYTF. In DNA form, the CDR3 reads TGTGCCAGCAGCCTCGAAAGGCGCGGCTATGGCTACACCTTC.

The gene calls are TRBV15 and TRBJ2-7, with TRBD2 matching 11 bases. From germline, CDR1 is LNHNV and CDR2 YYDKDF (reference sequence). This CDR3 contains 15 residues. Germline trimming cut 7 bases from V and 3 bases from J; bases unmatched to any gene: 8. The CDR3 region has the DNA TGTGCCACCAAGGAAAAAGGACTAGCGGGCTACGAGCAGTACTTC. Translation gives CATKEKGLAGYEQYF.